Listed below are T cell receptor beta chains from one sample, sequenced in a study of CD8 T cells in Susac syndrome. Using its own MiXCR run on the immunoSEQ multiplex PCR reads, TCRdb lists one record per CDR3 protein. This sample has 150,000 to 190,000 distinct CDR3 sequences, with roughly 96% found just once. Sequenced: CD8+ T cells from PBMCs. These receptors all stem from a human donor with multiple sclerosis. Each CDR3 is given with its conserved first and last residue. D genes are given only for firm matches. Clone size is stated in some rows and not others, as once, few, many or a class when expanded.

V,D,J,size,CDR3,DNA
TRBV4-1,.,TRBJ2-3,.,CASSQGSKFRGDTQYF,TGCGCCAGCAGCCAAGGATCTAAGTTCAGGGGCGATACGCAGTATTTT
TRBV30,.,TRBJ1-2,.,CAWSVPRIHYGYTF,TGTGCCTGGAGTGTACCCAGGATCCACTATGGCTACACCTTC
TRBV2,TRBD1,TRBJ2-7,.,CASRGTVGNEQYF,TGTGCCAGCAGGGGGACAGTGGGGAACGAGCAGTACTTC
TRBV2,.,TRBJ2-1,.,CTGRLNREQFF,TGTACGGGCCGACTAAATCGTGAGCAGTTCTTC
TRBV7-3,TRBD2,TRBJ2-6,.,CASSSLAGGASGANVLTF,TGTGCCAGCAGCTCCCTAGCGGGGGGTGCCTCTGGGGCCAACGTCCTGACTTTC
TRBV7-9,TRBD2,TRBJ2-1,.,CASSSIAGLTNEQFF,TGTGCCAGCAGCTCGATAGCGGGCCTCACCAATGAGCAGTTCTTC
TRBV20-1,.,TRBJ2-4,.,CSAVVRDKNIQYF,TGCAGTGCTGTGGTCCGGGACAAAAACATTCAGTACTTC
TRBV15,.,TRBJ2-5,.,CATSRGRAAQETQYF,TGTGCCACCAGCAGAGGCAGGGCAGCTCAAGAGACCCAGTACTTC
TRBV12-3/TRBV12-4,TRBD1,TRBJ2-7,.,CASSPTGMEEYF,TGTGCCAGCAGCCCGACAGGGATGGAGGAGTACTTC
TRBV6-5,TRBD1,TRBJ1-2,.,CASSVGQGAGGYTF,TGTGCCAGCAGTGTGGGACAGGGGGCGGGTGGCTACACCTTC
TRBV30,TRBD2,TRBJ2-7,.,CAWTGGGYEQYF,TGTGCCTGGACCGGGGGGGGCTACGAGCAGTACTTC
TRBV5-6,.,TRBJ2-7,.,CASSPRQGPWGEQYF,TGTGCCAGCAGCCCAAGGCAGGGGCCCTGGGGCGAGCAGTACTTC
TRBV29-1,.,TRBJ1-1,.,CSVDGGATEAFF,TGCAGCGTCGACGGGGGGGCCACTGAAGCTTTCTTT
TRBV9,TRBD1,TRBJ1-1,.,CASSVRDRGLSEAFF,TGTGCCAGCAGCGTCCGGGACAGGGGGCTCTCTGAAGCTTTCTTT
TRBV20-1,.,TRBJ2-5,.,CSATQTYWAQETQYF,TGCAGTGCTACCCAAACGTATTGGGCCCAAGAGACCCAGTACTTC
TRBV20-1,.,TRBJ1-5,.,CSVRDGNQPQHF,TGCAGTGTCCGAGATGGCAATCAGCCCCAGCATTTT
TRBV30,.,TRBJ2-2,.,CAWSGGNTGELFF,TGTGCCTGGAGTGGTGGAAACACCGGGGAGCTGTTTTTT
TRBV7-9,TRBD1,TRBJ1-2,.,CASRGTGGYYGYTF,TGTGCCAGCAGAGGGACAGGGGGCTACTATGGCTACACCTTC
TRBV12-3/TRBV12-4,.,TRBJ1-6,once,CASSSRGDSPLHF,TGTGCCAGCAGTTCCCGGGGCGATTCACCCCTCCACTTT
TRBV4-1,.,TRBJ1-2,.,CASSQVGKAPYGYTF,TGCGCCAGCAGCCAAGTAGGGAAGGCTCCCTATGGCTACACCTTC
TRBV9,.,TRBJ2-2,.,CASSVTAPGSCFF,.
TRBV12-3/TRBV12-4,TRBD1,TRBJ2-3,.,CASSPGQGDTQYF,TGTGCCAGCAGTCCAGGACAGGGGGATACGCAGTATTTT
TRBV9,.,TRBJ1-1,.,CASSAPPNTEAFF,TGTGCCAGCAGCGCCCCCCCGAACACTGAAGCTTTCTTT
TRBV30,.,TRBJ2-7,.,CAWSGSYEQYF,TGTGCCTGGAGTGGCTCCTACGAGCAGTACTTC
TRBV5-6,.,TRBJ2-1,once,CASRAGEQSSSYNEQFF,TGTGCCAGCAGAGCTGGGGAACAGTCGAGCTCCTACAATGAGCAGTTCTTC
TRBV7-9,.,TRBJ1-1,.,CASSLGQGRKGTEAFF,TGTGCCAGCAGCTTAGGGCAGGGAAGGAAGGGGACTGAAGCTTTCTTT
TRBV15,TRBD1,TRBJ2-7,.,CATSHRQGINEQYF,TGTGCCACCAGCCATAGACAGGGGATAAACGAGCAGTACTTC
TRBV29-1,TRBD1,TRBJ1-1,.,CSVVQGAADTEAFF,TGCAGCGTCGTCCAGGGGGCTGCGGACACTGAAGCTTTCTTT